The next 24 T cell receptor beta chains were all read from a single sample in a study of blood T cell repertoires in COVID-19. Repertoires were generated with immunoSEQ multiplex PCR, while TCRdb's copy carries only in-frame clones and drops some. The data hold 110,000 to 150,000 clones, with 81% observed a single time. The source material was peripheral blood. These receptors were obtained from a human donor in a cohort sampled during active COVID-19.

V gene TRBV28 combines with J gene TRBJ2-1, with 8 bases matching TRBD2. V lost 7 bases to trimming and J lost 3 bases; unmatched junction nucleotides: 11. The CDR3 contains 16 residues. Germline V gives CDR1 MDHEN, CDR2 SYDVKM. The CDR3 nucleotides read TGTGCCAGCACCCATCCGGGACTAGGTGGCTACAATGAGCAGTTCTTC. Amino acid sequence: CASTHPGLGGYNEQFF.

The chain joins TRBV14 to TRBJ2-7; 10 bases are a match to TRBD2. The CDR3 length is 17 residues. Germline CDR1 SGHDN, CDR2 FVKESK. V was clipped by 0 bases and J by 6 bases; unmatched bases: 11. CDR3 sequence: CASSQDAELAGSGEQYF. The CDR3 coding sequence is TGTGCCAGCAGCCAAGATGCTGAACTAGCGGGATCCGGCGAGCAGTACTTC.

This rearrangement joins TRBV12-3 or TRBV12-4 to TRBJ2-5, with D uncertain. V lost 7 bases, J lost 5 bases, and 11 bases lay in between. The CDR3 has 12 residues. As DNA, the CDR3 is TGTGCCAGCATAAAATACGGGGAGACCCAGTACTTC. Translated: CASIKYGETQYF.

This chain joins TRBV29-1 and TRBJ2-7; 13 positions match TRBD2. The CDR3 has 14 amino acids. V lost 6 bases to trimming and J lost 3 bases; unmatched junction nucleotides: 5. Germline CDR1 is SQVTM and CDR2 is ANQGSEA. CDR3 nucleotides: TGCAGCGTACTAGCGGGAGGGCCGTACTACGAGCAGTACTTC. Translated: CSVLAGGPYYEQYF.

The chain links TRBV27 to TRBJ1-1; a possible D gene is TRBD1 (5 bases). The CDR3 contains 13 residues. The ends were cut back, 7 bases at V and 7 bases at J, with 16 bases in the middle. Germline loops: CDR1 MNHEY, CDR2 SMNVEV (reference sequence). CDR3 residues: CASIGTSTLEAFF. The CDR3 bases are TGTGCCAGCATCGGGACTTCTACACTTGAAGCTTTCTTT.

The sample holds one count of this clone. The chain joins TRBV3-1 (or the pseudogene TRBV3-2) to TRBJ2-4; tentatively, D is TRBD1 (6 bases). The germline V gene has CDR1 LGHDT and CDR2 YNNKEL (reference sequence). This CDR3 region has 15 residues. V lost 2 bases and J 1 base, leaving 9 bases between the germline ends. The CDR3 sequence is CASSQQGWAKNIQYF. CDR3 DNA sequence: TGTGCCAGCAGCCAACAGGGGTGGGCCAAAAACATTCAGTACTTC.

The chain combines TRBV28 with TRBJ2-7, with D tentatively TRBD2 (5 bases). Trimming stripped 7 bases from V and 0 bases from J, with 10 bases between. Germline-derived CDR1 and CDR2 are MDHEN and SYDVKM. This CDR3 comprises 13 residues. The CDR3 DNA sequence: TGTGCCAGCACGCGGGCCTTCTCCTACGAGCAGTACTTC. This translates into CASTRAFSYEQYF.

The V and J genes are TRBV18 and TRBJ1-1; D is undetermined. Germline values: CDR1 KGHSH, CDR2 LQKENI. V lost 2 bases and J 0 bases, leaving 7 bases between the germline ends. This CDR3 has 14 amino acids. The CDR3 nucleotides read TGTGCCAGCTCACCAAGAAACATGAACACTGAAGCTTTCTTT. It encodes CASSPRNMNTEAFF.

The chain employs TRBV28 and TRBJ2-1, with D possibly being TRBD2 (5 bases). CDR1 MDHEN and CDR2 SYDVKM come from the germline V gene. The CDR3 spans 12 residues. The V end was cut by 5 bases, the J end by 9 bases, with 11 bases between. CDR3 sequence (DNA): TGTGCCAGCAGTCTTATAGCGACTGAGCAGTTCTTC. It translates to CASSLIATEQFF.

The chain links TRBV7-9 to TRBJ1-1, with a weak D call TRBD1 (6 bases). V lost 1 base, J lost 5 bases, and 11 bases lay in between. There are 14 residues in the CDR3. Germline CDR1 and CDR2: SEHNR and FQNEAQ (reference sequence). The CDR3 protein is CASSLVAGATEAFF. The CDR3 DNA sequence: TGTGCCAGCAGCTTAGTGGCAGGGGCAACTGAAGCTTTCTTT. The complete variable domain, with remaining parts taken from reference TRBV7-9 and TRBJ1-1, reads DTGVSQNPRHKITKRGQNVTFRCDPISEHNRLYWYRQTLGQGPEFLTYFQNEAQLEKSRLLSDRFSAERPKGSFSTLEIQRTEQGDSAMYLCASSLVAGATEAFFGQGTRLTVV.

The rearrangement uses TRBV21-1 and TRBJ1-6; TRBD1, the D gene given by the table, was not confirmed from the DNA. TRBV21-1 is deemed a pseudogene. The CDR3 totals 16 residues. The CDR3 coding sequence is TGTGCCAGCACTAAGACAGGGAGCTCCTATAATTCACCCCTCCACTTT. Protein product: CASTKTGSSYNSPLHF.

The chain couples TRBV2 to TRBJ2-5, with 13 bases lining up with TRBD2. This CDR3 spans 17 amino acids. The V gene's germline CDR1 is SNHLY and CDR2 FYNNEI. With V trimmed by 3 bases and J by 5 bases, 9 bases remained unmatched. The CDR3 loop reads CASSDATSGRAPETQYF. In DNA form, the CDR3 reads TGTGCCAGCAGTGATGCTACTAGCGGGAGGGCCCCGGAGACCCAGTACTTC.

The chain combines TRBV7-8 with TRBJ2-1; D unclear. Trimming shortened V by 1 base and J by 5 bases, and 6 bases separated the two germline ends. Germline loops: CDR1 SGHVS, CDR2 FQNEAQ. This CDR3 contains 13 residues. CDR3 amino acids: CASSLDLDNEQFF. Here the CDR3 DNA reads TGTGCCAGCAGCTTAGACCTAGACAATGAGCAGTTCTTC.

This rearrangement joins TRBV5-6 to TRBJ1-2; no clear D gene. The V and J ends lost 0 bases and 8 bases respectively, with 14 bases between them. Germline CDR1 and CDR2: SGHDT and YYEEEE. CDR3 length: 14 amino acids. CDR3 loop: CASSLGSGNAGYTF. DNA for the CDR3: TGTGCCAGCAGCTTGGGATCGGGGAATGCCGGCTACACCTTC.

This clone was counted once. The chain is built from TRBV5-1 and TRBJ2-7, with TRBD1 matching 7 bases. The CDR3 consists of 15 residues. The junction had 8 bases not matched to a gene; V was cut back by 3 bases and J by 2 bases. From germline, CDR1 is SGHRS and CDR2 YFSETQ. The CDR3 coding sequence is TGCGCCAGCAGCTCCCCAGACAGGGCACCCTACGAGCAGTACTTC. This translates into CASSSPDRAPYEQYF.

The rearrangement uses TRBV2 and TRBJ2-1, with 9 bases that match TRBD2. Germline CDR1 is SNHLY and CDR2 is FYNNEI. J gave up 0 bases and V 2 bases, and 5 bases lay outside the gene matches. The CDR3 spans 17 residues. DNA for the CDR3: TGTGCCAGCAGTGAATACGGTAGCGGGAGCTCCTACAATGAGCAGTTCTTC. It translates to CASSEYGSGSSYNEQFF.

This clone was seen a single time. The chain combines TRBV7-9 with TRBJ2-2; possible D gene TRBD1, 6 bases. The germline gives CDR1 SEHNR, CDR2 FQNEAQ (reference sequence). This CDR3 is 13 amino acids long. V shed 6 bases and J shed 7 bases, with 12 bases lying between them. The CDR3 loop reads CASRQGEGGELFF. The DNA for the CDR3 is TGTGCCAGCAGACAGGGCGAAGGCGGGGAGCTGTTTTTT.

This chain connects TRBV5-1 to TRBJ2-1; tentative D call: TRBD2 (6 bases). CDR1 SGHRS and CDR2 YFSETQ come from the germline V gene. Trimming cost V 0 bases and J 1 base, with 11 bases left between them. This CDR3 is 16 amino acids long. The CDR3 spells CASSLAPGLSYNEQFF. CDR3 DNA: TGCGCCAGCAGCTTGGCACCGGGACTTTCCTACAATGAGCAGTTCTTC.

This clone is a singleton in its sample. This sample includes further DNA sequences coding for the same CDR3. As DNA, the CDR3 is TGTGCCAGCAGTGAACAGGGAGGAGGAAACACCATATATTTT. Translated, it gives CASSEQGGGNTIYF. The chain employs TRBV2 and TRBJ1-3; perhaps TRBD1 as D (5 bases). The CDR3 spans 14 residues. Trimming took 2 bases from V and 4 from J, leaving 9 bases between them. CDR1 and CDR2 from the germline V gene are SNHLY and FYNNEI.

The rearrangement joins TRBV7-2 to TRBJ1-1, with no clear D. Deletions cut 1 base from V and 4 bases from J, with 10 bases between. CDR1 SGHTA and CDR2 FQGNSA come from the germline V gene. The CDR3 is made up of 14 amino acids. In DNA form, the CDR3 reads TGTGCCAGCAGCTTAGTCTCTACGGTCACTGAAGCTTTCTTT. The encoded protein is CASSLVSTVTEAFF.

This clone appeared once. V usage is TRBV29-1 and J usage is TRBJ1-5, with D maybe TRBD1 (5 bases). CDR1 and CDR2 from the germline V gene are SQVTM and ANQGSEA. Trimming shortened V by 4 bases and J by 3 bases, and 10 bases separated the two germline ends. CDR3 length: 13 residues. CDR3 sequence: CSVARALNQPQHF. The DNA for the CDR3 is TGCAGCGTTGCCAGGGCTCTCAATCAGCCCCAGCATTTT.

The rearrangement uses TRBV19 and TRBJ1-5; possibly TRBD1 for D (6 bases). V lost 3 bases, J lost 4 bases, and 13 bases lay in between. Germline-derived CDR1 and CDR2 are LNHDA and SQIVND (reference sequence). The CDR3 has 15 residues. CDR3 protein: CASSMAGALNQPQHF. CDR3 DNA sequence: TGTGCCAGTAGTATGGCAGGGGCCCTAAATCAGCCCCAGCATTTT.

For the CDR3, the DNA is TGTGCCAGCAGCTCTTCCTCCTACGAGCAGTACTTC. Translated, it gives CASSSSSYEQYF. The rearrangement uses TRBV6-2 or TRBV6-3 and TRBJ2-7; D gene unclear. Germline lookup yields CDR1 MNHEY and CDR2 SVGEGT. V lost 6 bases, J lost 0 bases, and 6 bases lay in between. This CDR3 spans 12 amino acids.

This clone was detected a few times. The rearrangement uses TRBV7-2 and TRBJ2-5, with 9 bases fitting TRBD2. V trimming: 6 bases; J trimming: 5 bases; junction bases outside the gene matches: 4. Germline CDR1 SGHTA, CDR2 FQGNSA. The CDR3 is 13 residues long. The CDR3 sequence: CASRQGLAETQYF. The CDR3 DNA reads TGTGCCAGCAGACAGGGACTAGCCGAGACCCAGTACTTC.